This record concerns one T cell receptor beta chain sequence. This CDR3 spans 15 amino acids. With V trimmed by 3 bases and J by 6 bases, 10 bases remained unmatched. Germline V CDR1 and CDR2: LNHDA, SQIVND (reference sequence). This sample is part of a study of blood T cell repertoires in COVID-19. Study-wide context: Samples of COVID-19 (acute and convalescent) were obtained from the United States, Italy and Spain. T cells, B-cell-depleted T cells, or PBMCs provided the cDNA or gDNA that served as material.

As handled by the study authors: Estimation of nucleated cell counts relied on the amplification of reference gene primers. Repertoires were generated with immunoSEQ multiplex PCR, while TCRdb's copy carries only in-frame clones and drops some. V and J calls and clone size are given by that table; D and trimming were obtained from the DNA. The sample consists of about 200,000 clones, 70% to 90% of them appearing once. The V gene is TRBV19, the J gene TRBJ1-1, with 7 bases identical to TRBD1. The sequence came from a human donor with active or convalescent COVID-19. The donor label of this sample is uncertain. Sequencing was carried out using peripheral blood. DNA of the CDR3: TGTGCCAGTAGTATGTGGTGGCAGGGGGGTTCTGAAGCTTTCTTT. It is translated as CASSMWWQGGSEAFF.